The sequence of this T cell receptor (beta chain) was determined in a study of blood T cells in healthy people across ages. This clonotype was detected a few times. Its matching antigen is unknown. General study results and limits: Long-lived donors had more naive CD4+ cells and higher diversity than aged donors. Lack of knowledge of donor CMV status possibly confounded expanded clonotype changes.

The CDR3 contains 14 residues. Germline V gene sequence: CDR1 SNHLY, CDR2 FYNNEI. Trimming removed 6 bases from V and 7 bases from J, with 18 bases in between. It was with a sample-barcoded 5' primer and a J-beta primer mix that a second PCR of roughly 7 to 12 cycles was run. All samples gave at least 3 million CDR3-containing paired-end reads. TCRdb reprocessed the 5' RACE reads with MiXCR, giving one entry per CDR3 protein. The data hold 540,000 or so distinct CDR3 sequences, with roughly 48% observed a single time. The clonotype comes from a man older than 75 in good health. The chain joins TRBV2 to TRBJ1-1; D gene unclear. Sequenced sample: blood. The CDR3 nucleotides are TGTGCCAGCAGGCTCGGGAGAACCATAATTGAAGCTTTCTTT. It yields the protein CASRLGRTIIEAFF.